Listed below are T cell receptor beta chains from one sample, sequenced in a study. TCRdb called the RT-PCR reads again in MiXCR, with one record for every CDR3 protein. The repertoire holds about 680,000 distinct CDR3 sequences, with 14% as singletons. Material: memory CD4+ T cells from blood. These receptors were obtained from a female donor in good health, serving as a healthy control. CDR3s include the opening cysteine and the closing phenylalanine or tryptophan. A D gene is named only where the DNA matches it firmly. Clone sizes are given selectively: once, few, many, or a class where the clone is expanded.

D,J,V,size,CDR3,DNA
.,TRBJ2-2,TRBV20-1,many,CSASSRGQGGELFF,TGCAGTGCTAGCAGCAGGGGCCAAGGCGGGGAGCTGTTTTTT
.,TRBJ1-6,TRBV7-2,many,CASSPRQADSPLHF,TGTGCCAGCAGCCCGCGACAGGCGGACTCACCCCTCCACTTT
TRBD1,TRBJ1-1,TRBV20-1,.,CSATGGRGMNTEAFF,TGCAGTGCAACAGGGGGCCGGGGGATGAACACTGAAGCTTTCTTT
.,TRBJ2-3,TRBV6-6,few,CASSPARVTDTQYF,TGTGCCAGCAGTCCCGCGAGGGTCACAGATACGCAGTATTTT
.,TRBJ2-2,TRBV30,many,CAWSPLGGELFF,TGTGCCTGGAGTCCCTTGGGCGGGGAGCTGTTTTTT
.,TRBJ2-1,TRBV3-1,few,CASSLEARGEQFF,TGTGCCAGCAGCCTCGAGGCGCGTGGTGAGCAGTTCTTC
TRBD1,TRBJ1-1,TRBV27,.,CASSLGTAREAFF,TGTGCCAGCAGTTTAGGGACAGCTCGTGAAGCTTTCTTT
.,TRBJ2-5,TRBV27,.,CASGFRFQETQYF,TGTGCCAGCGGCTTCCGATTCCAAGAGACCCAGTACTTC
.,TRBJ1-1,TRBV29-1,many,CSVGDGSRTEAFF,TGCAGCGTTGGGGACGGGTCCCGCACTGAAGCTTTCTTT
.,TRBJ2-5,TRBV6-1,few,CASSGGGAGQETQYF,TGTGCCAGCAGTGGCGGCGGGGCAGGACAAGAGACCCAGTACTTC
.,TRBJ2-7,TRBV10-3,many,CAISAASVPYEQYF,TGTGCCATCAGCGCGGCCTCGGTCCCCTACGAGCAGTACTTC
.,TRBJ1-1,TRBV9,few,CASRETGVGEAFF,TGTGCCAGCAGGGAGACGGGAGTTGGTGAGGCTTTCTTT
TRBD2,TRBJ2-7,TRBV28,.,CASRTGTSFGYEQYF,TGTGCCAGCAGGACCGGGACTAGCTTTGGCTACGAGCAGTACTTC
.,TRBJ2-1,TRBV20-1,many,CSAPDRSSSYNEQFF,TGCAGTGCTCCAGACAGGTCGAGCTCCTACAATGAGCAGTTCTTC
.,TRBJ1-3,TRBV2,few,CASSARVGLPGNTIYF,TGTGCCAGCAGTGCTAGAGTGGGCCTCCCTGGAAACACCATATATTTT
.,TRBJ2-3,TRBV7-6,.,CASSSRPPTSTDTQYF,TGTGCCAGCAGCTCCCGGCCGCCTACTAGCACAGATACGCAGTATTTT
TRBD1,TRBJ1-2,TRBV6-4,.,CASSPGQPIYGYTF,TGTGCCAGCAGTCCGGGACAGCCAATCTATGGCTACACCTTC
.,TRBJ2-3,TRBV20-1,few,CSARDEFGGATDTQYF,TGCAGTGCTAGAGATGAGTTTGGGGGTGCCACAGATACGCAGTATTTT
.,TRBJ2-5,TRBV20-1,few,CSARDQRGQEILLARTQYF,TGCAGTGCTAGAGACCAACGAGGGCAGGAGATCCTTCTGGCGAGGACCCAGTACTTC
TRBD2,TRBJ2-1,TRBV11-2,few,CASSFDGLAGVNEQFF,TGTGCCAGCAGCTTCGATGGACTAGCGGGAGTCAATGAGCAGTTCTTC
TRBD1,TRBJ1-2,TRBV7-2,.,CASSSTGDNYGYTF,TGTGCCAGCAGCTCTACAGGGGATAACTATGGCTACACCTTC
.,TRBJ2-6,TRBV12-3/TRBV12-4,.,CASTAAAFDSGANVLTF,TGTGCCAGCACGGCGGCCGCCTTTGACTCTGGGGCCAACGTCCTGACTTTC
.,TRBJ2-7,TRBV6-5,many,CASSLGASDRKQYF,TGTGCCAGCAGTTTGGGGGCTTCCGATCGAAAGCAGTACTTC
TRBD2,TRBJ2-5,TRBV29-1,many,CSGRLAGGPEETQYF,TGCAGCGGCAGACTAGCGGGAGGGCCGGAGGAGACCCAGTACTTC
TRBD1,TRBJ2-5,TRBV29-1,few,CSVEGTAMSQETQYF,TGCAGCGTTGAGGGGACAGCAATGAGTCAAGAGACCCAGTACTTC
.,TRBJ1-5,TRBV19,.,CATRLGNQPQHF,TGTGCCACTAGGTTGGGAAATCAGCCCCAGCATTTT
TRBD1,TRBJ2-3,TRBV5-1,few,CASSWGTGGLGDTQYF,TGCGCCAGCAGCTGGGGGACAGGGGGTCTCGGTGATACGCAGTATTTT
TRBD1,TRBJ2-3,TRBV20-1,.,CSALQGTDTQYF,TGCAGTGCACTACAGGGGACCGATACGCAGTATTTT
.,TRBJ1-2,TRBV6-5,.,CASSRPDSFYGYTF,TGTGCCAGCAGCCGACCGGACAGCTTCTATGGCTACACCTTC
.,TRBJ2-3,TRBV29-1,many,CSVEPDSSTDTQYF,TGCAGCGTCGAACCAGACTCTAGCACAGATACGCAGTATTTT
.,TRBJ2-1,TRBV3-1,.,CASSQDHNEQFF,TGTGCCAGCAGCCAAGATCACAATGAGCAGTTCTTC
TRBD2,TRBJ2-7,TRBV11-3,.,CASPSPSGAYEQYF,TGTGCCAGCCCATCCCCTAGCGGGGCCTACGAGCAGTACTTC
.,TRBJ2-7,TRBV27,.,CASSSQGFGEQYF,TGTGCCAGCAGTTCCCAGGGCTTTGGCGAGCAGTACTTC
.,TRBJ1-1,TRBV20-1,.,CSANGGTEAFF,TGCAGTGCTAACGGGGGCACTGAAGCTTTCTTT
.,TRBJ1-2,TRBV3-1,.,CASSSRSDRGYTF,TGTGCCAGCAGCTCTCGATCGGATCGGGGCTACACCTTC
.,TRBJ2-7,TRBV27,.,CASSPGPPGYYEQYF,TGTGCCAGCAGTCCGGGACCCCCCGGATACTACGAGCAGTACTTC
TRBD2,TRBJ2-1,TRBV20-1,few,CSARDPAGVNEQFF,TGCAGTGCTAGAGATCCAGCGGGAGTCAATGAGCAGTTCTTC
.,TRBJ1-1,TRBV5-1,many,CASHSHQNTEAFF,TGCGCCAGCCACAGCCACCAGAACACTGAAGCTTTCTTT
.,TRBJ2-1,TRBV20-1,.,CSAGKSALSNEQFF,TGCAGTGCTGGGAAATCGGCCCTAAGCAATGAGCAGTTCTTC
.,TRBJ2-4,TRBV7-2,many,CASSPTGQNIQYF,TGTGCCAGCAGCCCCACAGGGCAAAACATTCAGTACTTC
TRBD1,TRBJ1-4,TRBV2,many,CARRQGPTNEKLFF,TGTGCCAGGAGACAGGGGCCGACTAATGAAAAACTGTTTTTT
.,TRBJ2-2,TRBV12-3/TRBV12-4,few,CASSPDSTTGELFF,TGTGCCAGCAGTCCGGACAGTACCACCGGGGAGCTGTTTTTT
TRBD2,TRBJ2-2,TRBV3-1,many,CASSQDTGLAGRNTGELFF,TGTGCCAGCAGCCAAGATACCGGACTAGCGGGAAGAAACACCGGGGAGCTGTTTTTT